This T cell receptor beta chain comes out of a study of metastatic and nonmetastatic thyroid tumors. Thyroid surgery was preceded by no treatment in any patient. TCRdb re-called clones via MiXCR from the PCR reads. The data show around 30,000 clones, less than 25% seen once. The study's findings and limits: For both blood and tumor, malignant thyroid tumors reportedly showed significantly higher TCR beta diversity than benign nodules did.

This clone has just a few counts. The antigen remains unidentified. This CDR3 comprises 13 residues. Trimming shortened V by 3 bases and J by 3 bases, and 5 bases separated the two germline ends. Germline V gene lookup returns CDR1 MNHEY and CDR2 SMNVEV (reference sequence). The chain uses TRBV27 and TRBJ2-2; D is unresolved. The source material was blood. The sequence was obtained from a female donor with papillary thyroid cancer or a benign thyroid nodule (not recorded which). Some clones in this sample may be carry-over from other donors' samples. CDR3 sequence reads: CASSFVYTGELFF. The CDR3 DNA is TGTGCCAGCAGTTTTGTCTACACCGGGGAGCTGTTTTTT.